Listed below are T cell receptor beta chains from one sample, sequenced in a study of cytomegalovirus exposure and HLA in healthy donors. Profiled with immunoSEQ multiplex PCR; TCRdb holds only in-frame clones, not every one. Of about 190,000 clones listed, 60% to 80% are singletons. Sequences were obtained from PBMCs. The source of these receptors is a woman between 25 and 40 years old in good health and CMV-seropositive. The CDR3 runs from the conserved cysteine through the conserved F or W. Fields, in order: J gene, V gene, D gene, clone size, CDR3 protein, CDR3 DNA. The D gene is left open where the match is weak. Clone size appears in some rows only: once, few, many, or a class for an expanded clone.

j_gene: TRBJ2-2
v_gene: TRBV30
d_gene: TRBD2
abundance: -
CDR3aa: CAWSPGLAGAVTGELFF
CDR3nt: TGTGCCTGGAGTCCCGGACTAGCGGGGGCCGTCACCGGGGAGCTGTTTTTT

j_gene: TRBJ2-7
v_gene: TRBV10-1
d_gene: -
abundance: -
CDR3aa: CASSVVLYEQYF
CDR3nt: TGCGCCAGCAGTGTCGTTTTGTACGAGCAGTACTTC

j_gene: TRBJ1-6
v_gene: TRBV10-3
d_gene: TRBD1
abundance: -
CDR3aa: CAISERTGVYNSPLHF
CDR3nt: TGTGCCATCAGTGAAAGGACAGGGGTCTATAATTCACCCCTCCATTTT

j_gene: TRBJ2-1
v_gene: TRBV4-2
d_gene: -
abundance: -
CDR3aa: CASSQEASANEQFF
CDR3nt: TGTGCCAGCAGCCAAGAAGCTAGCGCGAATGAGCAGTTCTTC

j_gene: TRBJ2-5
v_gene: TRBV20-1
d_gene: -
abundance: once
CDR3aa: CSFSSQETQYF
CDR3nt: TGCAGTTTTTCCAGCCAAGAGACCCAGTACTTC

j_gene: TRBJ2-1
v_gene: TRBV7-8
d_gene: TRBD2
abundance: -
CDR3aa: CASSYRATSGYNEQFF
CDR3nt: TGTGCCAGCAGCTATAGAGCGACTAGCGGCTACAATGAGCAGTTCTTC

j_gene: TRBJ2-1
v_gene: TRBV15
d_gene: TRBD2
abundance: -
CDR3aa: CATSSWREIGEQFF
CDR3nt: TGTGCCACCAGCTCCTGGCGGGAGATAGGTGAGCAGTTCTTC

j_gene: TRBJ1-2
v_gene: TRBV20-1
d_gene: -
abundance: -
CDR3aa: CSAESNYGYTF
CDR3nt: TGCAGTGCTGAGAGTAACTATGGCTACACCTTC

j_gene: TRBJ1-4
v_gene: TRBV5-1
d_gene: TRBD1
abundance: -
CDR3aa: CASSLVGQGWGEKLFF
CDR3nt: TGCGCCAGCAGCTTAGTTGGACAGGGATGGGGAGAAAAACTGTTTTTT

j_gene: TRBJ2-7
v_gene: TRBV6-1
d_gene: TRBD1
abundance: -
CDR3aa: CASSQDRMREQYF
CDR3nt: TGTGCCAGCAGCCAGGACAGGATGAGGGAGCAGTACTTC

j_gene: TRBJ2-5
v_gene: TRBV5-4
d_gene: TRBD2
abundance: -
CDR3aa: CASSPGGRGEQETQYF
CDR3nt: TGTGCCAGCAGCCCCGGGGGGAGAGGAGAACAAGAGACCCAGTACTTC

j_gene: TRBJ2-3
v_gene: TRBV18
d_gene: -
abundance: once
CDR3aa: CASSQILAAGTDTQYF
CDR3nt: TGTGCCAGCTCACAAATACTAGCCGCCGGCACAGATACGCAGTATTTT

j_gene: TRBJ2-1
v_gene: TRBV19
d_gene: -
abundance: -
CDR3aa: CASRPGTWSYNEQFF
CDR3nt: TGTGCCAGTAGACCCGGGACTTGGAGCTACAATGAGCAGTTCTTC

j_gene: TRBJ1-2
v_gene: TRBV19
d_gene: -
abundance: few
CDR3aa: CASSKLGGNGYTF
CDR3nt: TGTGCCAGTAGCAAGCTGGGGGGAAATGGCTACACCTTC

j_gene: TRBJ1-1
v_gene: TRBV21-1
d_gene: -
abundance: -
CDR3aa: CASSKDRGQGNTEAFF
CDR3nt: TGTGCCAGCAGCAAAGATCGTGGGCAGGGGAACACTGAAGCTTTCTTT